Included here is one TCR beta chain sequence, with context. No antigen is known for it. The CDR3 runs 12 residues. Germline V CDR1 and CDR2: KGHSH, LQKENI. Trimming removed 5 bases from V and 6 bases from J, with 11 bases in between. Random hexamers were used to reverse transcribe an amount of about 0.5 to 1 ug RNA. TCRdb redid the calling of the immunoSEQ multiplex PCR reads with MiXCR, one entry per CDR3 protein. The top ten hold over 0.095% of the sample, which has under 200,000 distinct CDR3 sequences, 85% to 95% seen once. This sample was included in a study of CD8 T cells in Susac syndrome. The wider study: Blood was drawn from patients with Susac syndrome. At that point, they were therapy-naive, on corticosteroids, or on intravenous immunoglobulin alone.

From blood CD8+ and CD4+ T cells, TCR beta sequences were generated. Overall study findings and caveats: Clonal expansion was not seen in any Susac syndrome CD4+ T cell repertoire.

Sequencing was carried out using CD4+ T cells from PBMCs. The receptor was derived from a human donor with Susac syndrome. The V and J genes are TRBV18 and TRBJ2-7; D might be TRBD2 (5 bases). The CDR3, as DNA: TGTGCCAGCTCAGCCTCAGGAGGCGAGCAGTACTTC. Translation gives CASSASGGEQYF.